Presented here are 31 T cell receptor beta chains from one specimen sequenced in a study of blood T cells in healthy people across ages. A second PCR, run for roughly 7 to 12 cycles, used a sample-barcoded 5' primer plus a J-beta primer mix. TCRdb recomputed calls from the 5' RACE reads with MiXCR, one row per CDR3 protein. The sample yields hundreds of thousands of distinct CDR3 sequences, under 30% seen once. The same data also contributed to another study, on T cells of mothers and their children.

Input material: blood. These receptors were collected from a boy under 18 in good health.

This clonotype has ten or more counts. CDR3: CASSRTGRGETQYF. The DNA for the CDR3 is TGTGCCAGCAGTAGGACAGGGCGTGGAGAGACCCAGTACTTC. The chain links TRBV28 to TRBJ2-5; 8 positions match TRBD1. This CDR3 is built from 14 residues. Germline CDR1 MDHEN, CDR2 SYDVKM. V dropped 5 bases and J dropped 4; count of bases not matched to a gene: 6.

This clonotype was found a few times. The chain joins TRBV12-3 or TRBV12-4 to TRBJ2-3; the D gene could be TRBD1 or TRBD2 (5 bases each). V was pared by 6 bases and J by 3 bases, with 31 bases between. The CDR3 length is 20 residues. CDR3 residues: CASSFVNTFRLGPATDTQYF. CDR3 in DNA: TGTGCCAGCAGCTTCGTAAACACATTCAGGCTGGGACCTGCGACAGATACGCAGTATTTT.

The chain is built from TRBV24-1 and TRBJ2-5; TRBD2 is a possible D gene (6 bases). This CDR3 comprises 14 residues. Germline CDR1 is KGHDR and CDR2 is SFDVKD. Trimming removed 6 bases at V and 6 bases at J, with 16 bases between. CDR3 loop: CATSSTTSTKTQYF. CDR3 bases: TGTGCCACCAGTTCTACGACTAGTACTAAGACCCAGTACTTC.

The rearrangement joins TRBV4-3 to TRBJ2-7; D may correspond to TRBD1 or TRBD2 (7 bases each). This CDR3 is 15 amino acids long. Germline V gives CDR1 LGHNA, CDR2 YSLEER. V dropped 0 bases and J dropped 6 bases, with 15 bases sitting between them. The CDR3 region is CASSQDARGTTEQYF. CDR3 DNA sequence: TGCGCCAGCAGCCAAGATGCCAGGGGGACTACCGAGCAGTACTTC.

There are a few counts of this clonotype. The chain employs TRBV29-1 and TRBJ2-5, with D tentatively TRBD1 (7 bases). The end of the DNA fits TRBJ2-7 better, so the J call may be wrong. Per the germline V gene, CDR1 is SQVTM and CDR2 is ANQGSEA. This CDR3 comprises 15 residues. CDR3 nucleotide sequence: TGCAGCGCTGGCGGGGTCTTGACAGGGACCAACGAGCAGTACTTC. It is translated as CSAGGVLTGTNEQYF.

The gene calls are TRBV29-1 and TRBJ2-3, with D unresolved. The CDR3 runs 10 residues. Trimming removed 4 bases from V and 5 bases from J, with 4 bases in between. CDR1 is SQVTM and CDR2 is ANQGSEA in the germline V gene. CDR3 residues: CSVGEDTQYF. CDR3 coding DNA: TGCAGCGTTGGAGAAGATACGCAGTATTTT.

This clonotype turned up a few times. The chain uses TRBV4-3 and TRBJ1-2; D might be TRBD1 (6 bases). Germline CDR1 is LGHNA and CDR2 is YSLEER. The CDR3 runs 16 residues. The V and J ends lost 0 bases and 5 bases respectively, with 16 bases between them. The CDR3 loop reads CASSQDVGGADYGYTF. The CDR3 coding sequence is TGCGCCAGCAGCCAAGACGTCGGGGGGGCGGATTATGGCTACACCTTC.

The sample holds many counts of this clonotype. This sequence joins TRBV7-2 and TRBJ2-5, with a tentative D call TRBD1 (5 bases). This CDR3 is built from 14 residues. V dropped 4 bases and J dropped 7 bases, with 16 bases sitting between them. CDR1 and CDR2 from the germline V gene are SGHTA and FQGNSA. Here the CDR3 reads CASSSLDRQGTQYF. In nucleotides, the CDR3 is TGTGCCAGCAGCTCGTTGGACCGGCAGGGGACCCAGTACTTC.

Only a few counts were recorded for this clonotype. The genes are TRBV20-1 and TRBJ2-5; D is ambiguous. Trimming left V 5 bases short and J 3 bases short, with 10 bases between. Germline V CDR1 and CDR2: DFQATT, SNEGSKA (reference sequence). This CDR3 is built from 12 residues. CDR3 region: CSAGKREETQYF. The CDR3 region has the DNA TGCAGTGCTGGAAAAAGAGAAGAGACCCAGTACTTC.

The chain is built from TRBV6-2 or TRBV6-3 and TRBJ2-1; D is unclear. The V gene's germline CDR1 is MNHEY and CDR2 SVGEGT. The CDR3 is made up of 11 amino acids. Trimming took off 6 bases at V and 7 bases at J, with 7 bases between the two ends. CDR3 in amino acids: CASSNGNEQFF. Here the CDR3 DNA reads TGTGCCAGCAGCAACGGGAATGAGCAGTTCTTC.

The chain recombines TRBV24-1 with TRBJ2-5; 7 nucleotides agree with TRBD1. CDR3 length: 14 residues. Trimming at V came to 3 bases and at J to 4 bases, leaving 4 bases not matched to a gene. CDR1 is KGHDR and CDR2 is SFDVKD in the germline V gene. CDR3 sequence (DNA): TGTGCCACCAGTGATCCGACAGGGTTAGAGACCCAGTACTTC. Translation: CATSDPTGLETQYF.

The chain uses TRBV7-3 and TRBJ2-7; 12 bases fit TRBD2. The CDR3 spans 17 residues. V gave up 4 bases and J gave up 1 base; unmatched junction bases: 8. The germline V gene encodes CDR1 SGHTA and CDR2 FQGTGA. CDR3 sequence: CASSCPGLAGESYEQYF. CDR3 sequence (DNA): TGTGCCAGCAGCTGTCCGGGACTAGCGGGCGAGTCCTACGAGCAGTACTTC.

This chain joins TRBV28 and TRBJ2-5, with D possibly matching TRBD2 (6 bases). CDR1 is MDHEN, CDR2 SYDVKM, per germline. The CDR3 totals 17 residues. V shed 5 bases and J shed 11 bases, with 30 bases lying between them. The CDR3, as DNA: TGTGCCAGCAGTCTACTTGGGACTGGGGCTCGTACGAATGAGCAGTACTTC. Its protein is CASSLLGTGARTNEQYF.

V gene TRBV10-3 combines with J gene TRBJ2-2, with unresolved D. Trimming shortened V by 5 bases and J by 1 base, and 11 bases separated the two germline ends. The CDR3 has 15 residues. Germline loops: CDR1 ENHRY, CDR2 SYGVKD. CDR3 residues: CAISPFQQNTGELFF. The CDR3 coding sequence is TGTGCCATCAGTCCGTTCCAACAGAACACCGGGGAGCTGTTTTTT.

The V gene is TRBV6-5, the J gene TRBJ2-1; 8 bases align to TRBD2. CDR1 MNHEY and CDR2 SVGAGI come from the germline V gene. V lost 4 bases, J lost 7 bases, and 12 bases stayed unmatched. The CDR3 covers 16 residues. The CDR3 protein is CASSSPSGPGGNEQFF. In DNA form, the CDR3 reads TGTGCCAGCAGTTCCCCTAGCGGGCCGGGGGGGAATGAGCAGTTCTTC.

This clonotype was recorded many times. This chain connects TRBV7-2 to TRBJ2-5; D gene uncertain. CDR1 and CDR2 from the germline V gene are SGHTA and FQGNSA. Trimming pared 4 bases from V and 5 bases from J, leaving 14 bases between. The CDR3 runs to 14 residues. For the CDR3, the DNA is TGTGCCAGCAGCTCCGTGACCGGTGTGGAGACCCAGTACTTC. Its protein is CASSSVTGVETQYF.

This clonotype showed up just a few times. The CDR3 is CASSQDDGRPYEQYF. DNA of the CDR3: TGTGCCAGCAGCCAAGATGACGGTCGACCCTACGAGCAGTACTTC. The V call is TRBV14, the J call TRBJ2-5; no clear D gene. The J call may be in error: the DNA end matches TRBJ2-7 better. CDR1 is SGHDN and CDR2 is FVKESK in the germline V gene. The CDR3 extends over 15 amino acids.

This clonotype was seen only a few times. The rearrangement links TRBV7-2 to TRBJ2-3; weak D call: TRBD2 (5 bases). In germline, CDR1 is SGHTA, CDR2 FQGNSA. V was cut by 1 base and J by 7 bases, with 21 bases left in between. The CDR3 consists of 17 residues. CDR3 DNA sequence: TGTGCCAGCAGCTTAGGGAGAGACGGGATCCCTCCAAATACGCAGTATTTT. The encoded protein is CASSLGRDGIPPNTQYF.

The chain uses TRBV3-1 and TRBJ2-5, with D perhaps TRBD2 (5 bases). Germline V CDR1 and CDR2: LGHDT, YNNKEL (reference sequence). Trimming stripped 0 bases from V and 1 base from J, with 9 bases between. The CDR3 is 15 residues long. CDR3: CASSQDGSIQETQYF. The CDR3, as DNA: TGTGCCAGCAGCCAAGATGGGAGTATCCAAGAGACCCAGTACTTC.

This clonotype was recorded a few times. The V gene is TRBV12-3 or TRBV12-4, the J gene TRBJ2-3; 7 nucleotides align to TRBD2. The CDR3 totals 14 residues. Unmatched junction bases numbered 3, after V lost 6 bases and J lost 0 bases. The CDR3 DNA sequence: TGTGCCAGCAGCCCCGGGGGGAGCACAGATACGCAGTATTTT. Translated, it gives CASSPGGSTDTQYF.

The J gene is TRBJ2-3, the V gene TRBV6-5, with D possibly called TRBD1 or TRBD2 (6 bases each). There are 16 residues in the CDR3. V gave up 1 base and J gave up 1 base, with 12 bases separating them. Germline V gene lookup returns CDR1 MNHEY and CDR2 SVGAGI. The CDR3 sequence is CASSYWAGEGTDTQYF. CDR3 nucleotide sequence: TGTGCCAGCAGTTACTGGGCAGGGGAGGGCACAGATACGCAGTATTTT.

The V and J genes are TRBV5-4 and TRBJ2-5, with D maybe TRBD2 (6 bases). The end of the DNA aligns better with TRBJ2-1, so the J call may be wrong. Germline CDR1 reads SGHNT; CDR2 reads YYREEE (reference sequence). The CDR3 totals 14 residues. The CDR3: CASNRWGAYNEQFF. The CDR3 DNA reads as TGTGCCAGCAACAGGTGGGGGGCCTACAATGAGCAGTTCTTC.

CDR3 nucleotide sequence: TGTGCCAGCAGTTTAAGTGAAGCCTACGAGCAGTACTTC. Residues: CASSLSEAYEQYF. The chain couples TRBV12-3 or TRBV12-4 to TRBJ2-5, with D hard to call. The DNA end favors TRBJ2-7, so the J call may be wrong. This CDR3 is 13 amino acids long.

This chain uses TRBV6-1 with TRBJ1-2; 7 bases are shared with TRBD1. The length of the CDR3 is 12 residues. The J segment lost 3 bases and the V segment lost 7 bases, leaving 2 bases of the junction unmatched. Germline CDR1 is MNHNS and CDR2 is SASEGT. The CDR3 loop reads CASTGQYYGYTF. CDR3 DNA: TGTGCCAGCACGGGACAGTACTATGGCTACACCTTC.

This clonotype was seen many times. The chain recombines TRBV5-1 with TRBJ2-7, with a weak D call TRBD1 (6 bases). The germline V gene has CDR1 SGHRS and CDR2 YFSETQ. CDR3 size: 13 residues. Trimming took off 4 bases at V and 0 bases at J, with 8 bases between the two ends. CDR3 sequence (DNA): TGCGCCAGCAGCCGGGACACCTCCTACGAGCAGTACTTC. This sequence encodes CASSRDTSYEQYF.

This clonotype was recorded only once. This chain links TRBV29-1 with TRBJ2-5, with D perhaps TRBD1 (6 bases). In germline, CDR1 is SQVTM, CDR2 ANQGSEA. Trimming pared 5 bases from V and 4 bases from J, leaving 17 bases between. The CDR3 loop spans 14 amino acids. Here the CDR3 reads CSVRRGGVGETQYF. The CDR3 DNA sequence: TGCAGCGTTCGCAGGGGCGGTGTAGGAGAGACCCAGTACTTC.

This clonotype was picked up a small number of times. One end of the junction fails to match germline, which may point to a read error. The genes are TRBV10-3 and TRBJ2-7; no firm D call. Germline V lookup: CDR1 ENHRY, CDR2 SYGVKD. The CDR3 is 12 residues long. CDR3 coding DNA: TGTGCCATCGGTGACGGCTTCTACGAGCAGTACTTC. It encodes CAIGDGFYEQYF.

This clonotype was observed a few times. The gene calls are TRBV7-2 and TRBJ2-5; 16 bases agree with TRBD2. The J call may be faulty, since TRBJ2-1 better matches the DNA end. This CDR3 has 17 residues. The germline CDR1 and CDR2 sequences are SGHTA and FQGNSA. This chain's CDR3 is CASSFVGLAGGYNEQFF. The CDR3 DNA reads TGTGCCAGCAGCTTTGTGGGACTAGCGGGGGGGTACAATGAGCAGTTCTTC.

This clonotype was seen only a few times. The rearrangement links TRBV6-6 to TRBJ1-1; 11 bases fit TRBD1. Germline V gene lookup returns CDR1 MNHNY and CDR2 SVGAGI (reference sequence). The CDR3 length is 15 residues. V lost 5 bases to trimming and J lost 2 bases; unmatched junction nucleotides: 4. The CDR3 protein is CASSKGQGVNTEAFF. CDR3 nucleotide sequence: TGTGCCAGCAGTAAGGGACAGGGGGTAAACACTGAAGCTTTCTTT.

The genes are TRBV6-5 and TRBJ1-4, with D uncertain. The V end lost 5 bases, the J end lost 8 bases, and 9 bases lay between the germline ends. CDR1 is MNHEY, CDR2 SVGAGI, per germline. The CDR3 length is 12 residues. The CDR3 loop reads CASSPNREKLFF. Written as DNA, the CDR3 is TGTGCCAGCAGTCCGAACAGAGAAAAACTGTTTTTT.

This clonotype appeared a few times. J is TRBJ1-1 and V is TRBV27; TRBD1 matches 9 bases. The ends lost 5 bases at V and 4 bases at J; junction bases unmatched: 8. The V gene's germline CDR1 is MNHEY and CDR2 SMNVEV (reference sequence). This CDR3 has 15 amino acids. CDR3 coding DNA: TGTGCCAGCAGTGCCCCGGGACAGGGAAGCACTGAAGCTTTCTTT. Translating it yields CASSAPGQGSTEAFF.